The entry below describes one T cell receptor beta chain. The antigen is undetermined. Sequencing used immunoSEQ multiplex PCR; TCRdb keeps in-frame clones, though not all of them. The sample contains about 9,200 clones, 88% of which appear only once. This record comes from a study of STAT3 mutations in large granular lymphocyte leukemia. Broader study findings: At least one immunodominant TCR beta clonotype appeared in every T-cell large granular lymphocyte leukemia patient. Clonal expansion was inferred from samples taken at other timepoints.

Source material: peripheral blood mononuclear cells. The receptor comes from a man aged 55 to 70 with T-cell large granular lymphocyte leukemia. Some clones in this sample may be carry-over from other donors' samples.

Written as DNA, the CDR3 is TGTGCCATCAGCGAGAGCTCCTACAATGAGCAGTTCTTC. Translated: CAISESSYNEQFF. The chain uses TRBV10-3 and TRBJ2-1; D remains unclear. The V gene lost 6 bases and the J gene lost 0 bases, with 6 bases spanning the gap. This CDR3 contains 13 residues. Germline-derived CDR1 and CDR2 are ENHRY and SYGVKD.